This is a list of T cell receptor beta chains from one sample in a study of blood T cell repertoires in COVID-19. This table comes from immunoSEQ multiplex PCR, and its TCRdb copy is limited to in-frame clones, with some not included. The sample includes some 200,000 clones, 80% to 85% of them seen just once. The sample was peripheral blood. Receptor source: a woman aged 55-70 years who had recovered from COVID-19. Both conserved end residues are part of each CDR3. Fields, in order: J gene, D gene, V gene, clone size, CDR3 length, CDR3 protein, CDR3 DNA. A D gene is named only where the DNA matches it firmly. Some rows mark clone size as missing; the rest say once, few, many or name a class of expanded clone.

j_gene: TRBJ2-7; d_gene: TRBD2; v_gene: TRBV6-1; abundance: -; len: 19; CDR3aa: CASSARGLAGGTYLYEQYF; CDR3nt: TGTGCCAGCAGTGCCAGGGGCCTAGCGGGGGGAACCTACCTCTACGAGCAGTACTTC
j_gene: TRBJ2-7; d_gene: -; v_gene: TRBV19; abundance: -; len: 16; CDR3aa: CASSGVRDSYSYEQYF; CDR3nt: TGTGCCAGTAGTGGTGTCAGGGACTCTTACTCCTACGAGCAGTACTTC
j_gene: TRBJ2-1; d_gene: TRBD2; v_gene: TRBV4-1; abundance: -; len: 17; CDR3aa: CASSPTSGGAAYNEQFF; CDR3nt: TGCGCCAGCAGCCCGACTAGCGGGGGGGCCGCCTACAATGAGCAGTTCTTC
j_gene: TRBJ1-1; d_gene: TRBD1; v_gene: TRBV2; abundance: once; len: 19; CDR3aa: CASSGTSWAGGAGYSEAFF; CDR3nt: TGTGCCAGCAGTGGTACCTCGTGGGCAGGGGGCGCGGGATACTCTGAAGCTTTCTTT
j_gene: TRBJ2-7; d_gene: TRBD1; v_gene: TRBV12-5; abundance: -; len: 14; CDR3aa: CASGSRTGVHEQYF; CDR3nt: TGTGCTAGTGGTTCCCGGACAGGGGTTCACGAGCAGTACTTC
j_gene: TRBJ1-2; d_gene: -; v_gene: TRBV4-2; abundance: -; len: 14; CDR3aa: CASSPTGIMGGYTF; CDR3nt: TGTGCCAGCAGCCCCACAGGGATTATGGGTGGCTACACCTTC
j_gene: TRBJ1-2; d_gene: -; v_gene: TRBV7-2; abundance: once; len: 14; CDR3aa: CASSSPGHLYGYTF; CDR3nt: TGTGCCAGCAGCTCCCCGGGACACCTCTATGGCTACACCTTC
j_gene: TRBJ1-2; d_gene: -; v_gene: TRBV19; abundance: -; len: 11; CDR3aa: CATRRDYGYTF; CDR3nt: TGTGCCACCAGGCGGGACTATGGCTACACCTTC
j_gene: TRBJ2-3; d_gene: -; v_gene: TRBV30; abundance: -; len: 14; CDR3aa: CAWSVTRASSTQYF; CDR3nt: TGTGCCTGGAGTGTCACTCGGGCTAGCTCTACGCAGTATTTT
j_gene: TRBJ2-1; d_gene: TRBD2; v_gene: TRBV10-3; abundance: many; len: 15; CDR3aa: CAISEGGAGSGEQFF; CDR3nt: TGTGCCATCAGTGAAGGAGGAGCGGGGTCGGGGGAGCAGTTCTTC
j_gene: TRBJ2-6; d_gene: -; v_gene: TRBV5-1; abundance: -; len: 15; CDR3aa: CATSAGGTGANVLTF; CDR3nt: TGCGCCACCTCGGCAGGAGGTACGGGGGCCAACGTCCTGACTTTC
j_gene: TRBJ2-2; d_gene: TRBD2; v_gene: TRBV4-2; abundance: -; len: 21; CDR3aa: CASSQDSAPGLAGFNTGELFF; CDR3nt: TGTGCCAGCAGCCAAGATTCGGCCCCGGGACTAGCGGGATTCAACACCGGGGAGCTGTTTTTT
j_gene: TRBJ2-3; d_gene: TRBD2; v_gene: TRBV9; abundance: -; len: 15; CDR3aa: CASSVLGLAGDTQYF; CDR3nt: TGTGCCAGCAGCGTGTTGGGACTAGCAGGAGATACGCAGTATTTT
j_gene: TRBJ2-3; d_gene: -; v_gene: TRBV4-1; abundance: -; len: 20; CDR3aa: CASSQEVGASGAASTDTQYF; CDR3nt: TGCGCCAGCAGCCAAGAAGTAGGAGCGAGTGGGGCCGCTAGCACAGATACGCAGTATTTT
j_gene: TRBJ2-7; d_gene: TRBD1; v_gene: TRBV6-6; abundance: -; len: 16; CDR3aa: CASSYSPGQGTIEQYF; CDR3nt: TGTGCCAGCAGTTACTCACCGGGACAGGGGACCATCGAGCAGTACTTC
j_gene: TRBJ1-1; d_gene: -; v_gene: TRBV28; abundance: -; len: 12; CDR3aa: CASNPGRSEAFF; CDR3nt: TGTGCCAGCAATCCAGGGAGGTCTGAAGCTTTCTTT
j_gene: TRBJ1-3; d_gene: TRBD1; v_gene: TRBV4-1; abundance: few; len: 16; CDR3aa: CASSEGQELFGNTIYF; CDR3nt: TGCGCCAGCAGCGAAGGACAGGAACTCTTTGGAAACACCATATATTTT
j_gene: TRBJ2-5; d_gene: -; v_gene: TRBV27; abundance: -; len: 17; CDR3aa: CASIVEIVTNAQETQYF; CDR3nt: TGTGCCAGCATAGTGGAGATAGTAACAAACGCCCAAGAGACCCAGTACTTC